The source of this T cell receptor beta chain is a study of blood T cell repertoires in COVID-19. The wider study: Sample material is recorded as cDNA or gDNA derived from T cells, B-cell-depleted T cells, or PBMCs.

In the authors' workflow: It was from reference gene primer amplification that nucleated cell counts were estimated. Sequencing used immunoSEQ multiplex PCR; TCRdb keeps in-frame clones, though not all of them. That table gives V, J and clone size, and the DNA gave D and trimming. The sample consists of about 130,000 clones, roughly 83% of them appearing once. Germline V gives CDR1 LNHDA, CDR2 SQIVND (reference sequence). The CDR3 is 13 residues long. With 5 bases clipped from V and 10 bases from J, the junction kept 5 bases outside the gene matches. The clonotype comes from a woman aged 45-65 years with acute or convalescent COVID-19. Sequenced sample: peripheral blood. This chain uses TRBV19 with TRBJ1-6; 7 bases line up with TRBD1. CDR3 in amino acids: CASSDRDGSPLHF. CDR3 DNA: TGTGCCAGTAGTGACAGGGATGGGTCACCCCTCCACTTT. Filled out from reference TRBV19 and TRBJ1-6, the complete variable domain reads DGGITQSPKYLFRKEGQNVTLSCEQNLNHDAMYWYRQDPGQGLRLIYYSQIVNDFQKGDIAEGYSVSREKKESFPLTVTSAQKNPTAFYLCASSDRDGSPLHFGNGTRLTVT.